Listed here are 11 T cell receptor beta chains from one sample, sequenced in a study of shared clonotypes between healthy human individuals. The repertoire was sequenced with immunoSEQ multiplex PCR; TCRdb's copy has only in-frame clones and lacks some. The table shows about 1.5 million clones, with 95% to 99% occurring only once. Specimen: naive CD4+ T cells sorted from blood. Subset of the sample: CD45RA+ positively selected. These receptor sequences come from a man aged 25 to 40 in good health.

V gene TRBV7-9 combines with J gene TRBJ1-1; D unresolved. V lost 5 bases to trimming and J lost 1 base, with 14 bases between them. The CDR3 length is 15 residues. Germline loops: CDR1 SEHNR, CDR2 FQNEAQ (reference sequence). This CDR3 is CASSPVSWENTEAFF. DNA for the CDR3: TGTGCCAGCAGCCCAGTTAGTTGGGAGAACACTGAAGCTTTCTTT.

The V call is TRBV6-6, the J call TRBJ1-5, with a tentative D call TRBD1 (6 bases). The V and J ends lost 5 bases and 3 bases respectively, with 14 bases between them. Per germline, CDR1 MNHNY and CDR2 SVGAGI (reference sequence). The CDR3 contains 15 residues. Written as DNA, the CDR3 is TGTGCCAGCAGTAACACCGGGACACTCAATCAGCCCCAGCATTTT. Encoded protein: CASSNTGTLNQPQHF.

On this clone itself: The same CDR3 can be traced to other DNA sequences in this sample. This sequence joins TRBV18 and TRBJ2-5; 8 positions agree with TRBD1. The trim removed 1 base at V and 2 bases at J, leaving 0 bases unmatched. The CDR3 length is 14 residues. Per germline, CDR1 KGHSH and CDR2 LQKENI. CDR3 DNA: TGTGCCAGCTCACCACGGACAGGGCAAGAGACCCAGTACTTC. This encodes CASSPRTGQETQYF. Supplemented by reference TRBV18 and TRBJ2-5, the full variable domain reads NAGVMQNPRHLVRRRGQEARLRCSPMKGHSHVYWYRQLPEEGLKFMVYLQKENIIDESGMPKERFSAEFPKEGPSILRIQQVVRGDSAAYFCASSPRTGQETQYFGPGTRLLVL.

The chain recombines TRBV5-5 with TRBJ2-7, with TRBD1 as a possible D gene (5 bases). The germline V and J ends were trimmed by 4 bases and 3 bases, with 11 bases remaining between them. The CDR3 is 13 residues long. Germline V gene lookup returns CDR1 SGHKS and CDR2 YYEKEE (reference sequence). The CDR3 here is CASSPVTVYEQYF. For the CDR3, the DNA is TGTGCCAGCAGCCCGGTGACAGTCTACGAGCAGTACTTC.

V usage is TRBV2 and J usage is TRBJ2-2; D is unresolved. The CDR3 sequence is 14 residues long. Germline CDR1 and CDR2: SNHLY and FYNNEI. The germline V and J ends were trimmed by 5 bases and 3 bases, with 10 bases remaining between them. The CDR3 sequence is CASSQKKYTGELFF. Written as DNA, the CDR3 is TGTGCCAGCAGTCAAAAGAAATACACCGGGGAGCTGTTTTTT.

V usage is TRBV28 and J usage is TRBJ1-5, with TRBD1 as a possible D gene (6 bases). The germline V and J ends were trimmed by 5 bases and 7 bases, with 15 bases remaining between them. This CDR3 has 14 amino acids. Germline CDR1 MDHEN, CDR2 SYDVKM. CDR3 DNA: TGTGCCAGCAGTCCGGGGGCCCGGGGGCAGCCCCAGCATTTT. It translates to CASSPGARGQPQHF.

This chain connects TRBV28 to TRBJ2-3; weak D call: TRBD2 (5 bases). Germline V lookup: CDR1 MDHEN, CDR2 SYDVKM. This CDR3 comprises 17 residues. V gave up 6 bases and J gave up 2 bases, with 21 bases separating them. CDR3 bases: TGTGCCAGCAGCCACAGAGGACTGACGACTACCACAGATACGCAGTATTTT. Residues: CASSHRGLTTTTDTQYF.

J is TRBJ2-7 and V is TRBV7-2, with D uncertain. The CDR3 consists of 13 residues. Germline values: CDR1 SGHTA, CDR2 FQGNSA. The V end lost 2 bases, the J end lost 6 bases, and 11 bases lay between the germline ends. CDR3 sequence reads: CASSLRKGGEQYF. In nucleotides, the CDR3 is TGTGCCAGCAGCTTAAGGAAGGGCGGCGAGCAGTACTTC.

This sequence joins TRBV7-9 and TRBJ2-2; 11 nucleotides agree with TRBD1. The germline gives CDR1 SEHNR, CDR2 FQNEAQ (reference sequence). This CDR3 spans 17 amino acids. J gave up 4 bases and V 8 bases, and 12 bases lay outside the gene matches. CDR3 residues: CASSLRRTGGITGELFF. DNA of the CDR3: TGTGCCAGCTCCCTCCGCCGGACAGGGGGCATCACCGGGGAGCTGTTTTTT.

This chain joins TRBV28 and TRBJ2-7; 13 bases are a match to TRBD2. J lost 6 bases, V lost 4 bases, and 9 bases had no gene match. Germline-derived CDR1 and CDR2 are MDHEN and SYDVKM. The CDR3 consists of 16 residues. The CDR3 region is CASSSSGTSGEGEQYF. The CDR3 DNA sequence: TGTGCCAGCAGTTCCTCCGGGACTAGCGGGGAAGGCGAGCAGTACTTC.

The V and J genes are TRBV30 and TRBJ1-2, with D perhaps TRBD1 (6 bases). With 4 bases removed from V and 8 bases from J, the gap between germline ends came to 23 bases. The CDR3 runs to 15 residues. Germline V lookup: CDR1 GTSNPN, CDR2 SVGIG (reference sequence). This chain's CDR3 is CAWTPLGTGSGGYTF. CDR3 bases: TGTGCCTGGACTCCTTTGGGAACAGGGAGCGGCGGCTACACCTTC.